This passage covers 30 T cell receptor beta chains from one sample sequenced in a study of response to subunit inactivated influenza vaccine. TCRdb passed the RT-PCR reads through MiXCR, listing each CDR3 protein once. The sample comprises around 470,000 distinct CDR3 sequences, approximately 7.8% of which are singletons, and under 15% rests with the top ten. Sample: PBMCs from blood, taken about 23 months after vaccination. The receptor source for this set is a man aged 45-69 years who received an inactivated influenza vaccine.

V gene TRBV7-2 combines with J gene TRBJ2-1, with TRBD1 identical over 10 bases. Germline values: CDR1 SGHTA, CDR2 FQGNSA. The CDR3 sequence is 15 residues long. V lost 3 bases to trimming and J lost 3 bases; unmatched junction nucleotides: 2. CDR3 sequence (DNA): TGTGCCAGCAGCTTTGACAGGGGGCTCTACAATGAGCAGTTCTTC. It codes for CASSFDRGLYNEQFF.

At least ten counts were recorded for this clonotype. J is TRBJ2-2 and V is TRBV5-1; possible D gene TRBD1, 6 bases. Germline CDR1 and CDR2: SGHRS and YFSETQ. Between the trimmed V and J ends, which lost 5 bases and 2 bases, there was a span of 10 bases. The CDR3 consists of 14 residues. The CDR3: CASRQGGNTGELFF. The CDR3 nucleotides read TGCGCCAGCAGACAGGGTGGAAACACCGGGGAGCTGTTTTTT.

This clonotype was counted a single time. Germline is not matched at one junction end, which may reflect a read error. The gene calls are TRBV5-1 and TRBJ2-1, with a tentative D call TRBD1 (6 bases). The CDR3 sequence is 14 residues long. The germline V gene has CDR1 SGHRS and CDR2 YFSETQ. This CDR3 is CASSPDSSYNEQLF. In DNA, the CDR3 is TGCGCCAGCAGCCCGGACAGTTCCTACAATGAGCAGCTCTTC.

The V call is TRBV5-5, the J call TRBJ2-7; TRBD1 aligns across 9 bases. Germline V lookup: CDR1 SGHKS, CDR2 YYEKEE (reference sequence). The CDR3 consists of 14 residues. V was pared by 4 bases and J by 5 bases, with 7 bases of the junction left unmatched. The CDR3 loop is CASSPGQGLDEQYF. The DNA of the CDR3 is TGTGCCAGCAGCCCGGGACAGGGATTGGACGAGCAGTACTTC.

The V gene is TRBV7-8, the J gene TRBJ2-7; no definite D call. V was cut by 1 base and J by 0 bases, with 16 bases left in between. Germline V CDR1 and CDR2: SGHVS, FQNEAQ. The CDR3 covers 17 residues. The CDR3: CASSLGFRSSFSYEQYF. The CDR3 DNA follows: TGTGCCAGCAGCTTAGGTTTTAGATCCTCCTTCTCCTACGAGCAGTACTTC.

The chain joins TRBV19 to TRBJ2-7; 8 bases align to TRBD1. This CDR3 has 12 amino acids. V trimming: 9 bases; J trimming: 4 bases; junction bases outside the gene matches: 5. Per the germline V gene, CDR1 is LNHDA and CDR2 is SQIVND (reference sequence). In nucleotides, the CDR3 is TGTGCCAGCGGACAGGGAAAATACGAGCAGTACTTC. This gives the protein CASGQGKYEQYF.

This clonotype was seen more than once but under ten times. The gene calls are TRBV18 and TRBJ2-3; 8 positions match TRBD2. Germline values: CDR1 KGHSH, CDR2 LQKENI. CDR3 length equals 15 residues. Trimming cost V 3 bases and J 5 bases; bases outside gene matches: 7. The CDR3 spells CASSPTGGAQDTQYF. CDR3 sequence (DNA): TGTGCCAGCTCACCCACGGGGGGGGCTCAAGATACGCAGTATTTT.

There are a few counts of this clonotype. V is TRBV28 and J is TRBJ1-5, with unresolved D. The ends were cut back, 1 base at V and 2 bases at J, with 12 bases in the middle. Germline CDR1 and CDR2: MDHEN and SYDVKM. CDR3 length: 16 amino acids. The CDR3 region is CASSLYAGTGNQPQHF. The CDR3, as DNA: TGTGCCAGCAGTTTATATGCAGGCACCGGCAATCAGCCCCAGCATTTT. The complete variable domain, with remaining parts taken from reference TRBV28 and TRBJ1-5, reads DVKVTQSSRYLVKRTGEKVFLECVQDMDHENMFWYRQDPGLGLRLIYFSYDVKMKEKGDIPEGYSVSREKKERFSLILESASTNQTSMYLCASSLYAGTGNQPQHFGDGTRLSIL.

This clonotype was observed many times. The V gene is TRBV21-1, the J gene TRBJ2-3; TRBD1 is the table's D call, not checked against the DNA. TRBV21-1 is a documented pseudogene. This CDR3 is built from 15 residues. The DNA for the CDR3 is TGTGCCACCCACCTTGTGGGCGGAAGTACAGATACGCAGTATTTT. The encoded protein is CATHLVGGSTDTQYF.

This clonotype was seen many times. The chain uses TRBV27 and TRBJ2-7; no clear D gene. CDR1 MNHEY and CDR2 SMNVEV come from the germline V gene (reference sequence). The CDR3 has 15 amino acids. With 6 bases removed from V and 0 bases from J, the gap between germline ends came to 15 bases. The CDR3 DNA reads as TGTGCCAGCAGAAAACCGAGATTAAGCTCCTACGAGCAGTACTTC. Its protein product is CASRKPRLSSYEQYF.

In this sample, this clonotype turned up many times. The genes are TRBV20-1 and TRBJ2-5; D might be TRBD2 (6 bases). The germline V gene has CDR1 DFQATT and CDR2 SNEGSKA (reference sequence). V lost 7 bases and J lost 4, with 19 bases in between. The CDR3 extends over 14 amino acids. The CDR3 reads CSVLTSFGPETQYF. The CDR3 DNA sequence: TGCAGTGTTTTGACTAGTTTCGGCCCAGAGACCCAGTACTTC.

This clonotype was seen at least ten times. The rearrangement uses TRBV7-2 and TRBJ1-2; D gene unclear. Deletions cut 2 bases from V and 11 bases from J, with 15 bases between. Germline V gene lookup returns CDR1 SGHTA and CDR2 FQGNSA. This CDR3 spans 13 amino acids. CDR3 in DNA: TGTGCCAGCAGCTTATATCTGAACCCCCTTTACACCTTC. This encodes CASSLYLNPLYTF.

This chain connects TRBV4-2 to TRBJ2-6; 13 bases agree with TRBD2. Germline-derived CDR1 and CDR2 are LGHNA and YNFKEQ. The CDR3 consists of 19 residues. V shed 4 bases and J 1 base; nucleotides not matched to a gene: 7. CDR3 sequence reads: CASSRGLAGVGSGANVLTF. DNA for the CDR3: TGTGCCAGCAGCCGTGGACTAGCGGGAGTAGGTTCTGGGGCCAACGTCCTGACTTTC.

About this clonotype: One end of the junction is discordant with germline, which a read error may explain. V usage is TRBV5-5 and J usage is TRBJ2-1, with D possibly being TRBD1 (6 bases). This CDR3 has 15 amino acids. Germline CDR1 and CDR2: SGHKS and YYEKEE (reference sequence). The CDR3 coding sequence is TGTGCCAGCTTTAAAGGGGGTCTCTCCTATAATGAGCAGTTCTTC. Translation: CASFKGGLSYNEQFF.

This clonotype was detected only a few times. This chain uses TRBV3-1 with TRBJ2-7; D might be TRBD2 (6 bases). V dropped 1 base and J dropped 6 bases, with 19 bases sitting between them. The V gene's germline CDR1 is LGHDT and CDR2 YNNKEL (reference sequence). The CDR3 is 16 amino acids. The CDR3 here is CASSQVTGEDPFEQYF. CDR3 coding DNA: TGTGCCAGCAGCCAAGTTACGGGGGAGGATCCCTTCGAGCAGTACTTC.

This clonotype was seen a handful of times. This chain joins TRBV12-3 or TRBV12-4 and TRBJ2-3; D call uncertain. V gave up 0 bases and J gave up 0 bases, with 16 bases separating them. This CDR3 has 18 residues. The CDR3 bases are TGTGCCAGCAGTTTAGCTTTATCGAGAGTCCCTAGCACAGATACGCAGTATTTT. This codes for CASSLALSRVPSTDTQYF.

This clonotype appeared a few times. The chain couples TRBV2 to TRBJ1-1; a possible D gene is TRBD1 (5 bases). This CDR3 contains 15 residues. Trimming took off 6 bases at V and 1 base at J, with 15 bases between the two ends. Germline loops: CDR1 SNHLY, CDR2 FYNNEI. The CDR3 bases are TGTGCCAGCAGGGCATTTGGGGGAGGGAACACTGAAGCTTTCTTT. Residues: CASRAFGGGNTEAFF.

This clonotype has at least ten counts. J is TRBJ2-3 and V is TRBV7-6; 9 positions agree with TRBD1. This CDR3 is 15 amino acids long. Losses at the gene ends were 5 bases for V and 1 base for J; bases not matched to a gene: 4. Looked up from germline, CDR1 is SGHVS and CDR2 is FNYEAQ. CDR3 coding DNA: TGTGCCAGCAGCCAGGACAGGGGAGGCACAGATACGCAGTATTTT. This gives the protein CASSQDRGGTDTQYF. The complete variable domain, with remaining parts taken from reference TRBV7-6 and TRBJ2-3, reads GAGVSQSPRYKVTKRGQDVALRCDPISGHVSLYWYRQALGQGPEFLTYFNYEAQQDKSGLPNDRFSAERPEGSISTLTIQRTEQRDSAMYRCASSQDRGGTDTQYFGPGTRLTVL.

This clonotype was found many times. For the CDR3, the DNA is TGTGCCATCAGTGACCCAGGGGTCATGAACACTGAAGCTTTCTTT. Encoded protein: CAISDPGVMNTEAFF. This chain joins TRBV10-3 and TRBJ1-1; tentative D call: TRBD1 (6 bases). This CDR3 comprises 15 residues. Trimming left V 3 bases short and J 0 bases short, with 11 bases between. CDR1 and CDR2 (germline): ENHRY, SYGVKD.

This clonotype was detected a few times. The genes are TRBV3-1 and TRBJ2-7; weak D call: TRBD2 (5 bases). Trimming shortened V by 4 bases and J by 10 bases, and 14 bases separated the two germline ends. The germline CDR1 and CDR2 sequences are LGHDT and YNNKEL (reference sequence). This CDR3 has 12 amino acids. CDR3 sequence: CASSLNEGRQYF. The CDR3 DNA follows: TGTGCCAGCAGCCTGAATGAGGGAAGACAGTACTTC.

This clonotype was counted many times. The V call is TRBV20-1, the J call TRBJ2-7; TRBD2 aligns across 12 bases. The CDR3 contains 15 residues. Germline lookup yields CDR1 DFQATT and CDR2 SNEGSKA (reference sequence). V gave up 5 bases and J gave up 2 bases; unmatched junction bases: 7. The CDR3 protein is CSAQGLAGPTYEQYF. CDR3 sequence (DNA): TGCAGTGCTCAGGGACTAGCGGGTCCTACCTACGAGCAGTACTTC.

The chain recombines TRBV6-1 with TRBJ2-3; D call uncertain. Looked up from germline, CDR1 is MNHNS and CDR2 is SASEGT. The CDR3 loop spans 13 amino acids. The V end was cut by 3 bases, the J end by 8 bases, with 12 bases between. The CDR3 DNA reads as TGTGCCAGCAGTGACGACCCTGACCTTACGCAGTATTTT. It is translated as CASSDDPDLTQYF.

This clonotype showed up just a few times. V gene TRBV9 combines with J gene TRBJ2-3; TRBD2 matches at 9 bases. The CDR3 is 15 amino acids. Trimming cost V 0 bases and J 4 bases; bases outside gene matches: 3. Germline V gene data show CDR1 as SGDLS and CDR2 as YYNGEE. The CDR3 loop reads CASSVGGRAADTQYF. CDR3 sequence (DNA): TGTGCCAGCAGCGTAGGCGGGAGGGCTGCAGATACGCAGTATTTT.

The chain uses TRBV4-2 and TRBJ2-7; 8 bases fit TRBD2. Germline CDR1 reads LGHNA; CDR2 reads YNFKEQ. This CDR3 is built from 17 residues. The J segment lost 4 bases and the V segment lost 0 bases, leaving 11 bases of the junction unmatched. The CDR3 DNA reads TGTGCCAGCAGCCAAGATCGGGGGGGAGGTGGGCATTACGAGCAGTACTTC. Translating it yields CASSQDRGGGGHYEQYF.

This clonotype was recorded at least ten times. The chain is built from TRBV28 and TRBJ1-2; D is possibly TRBD1 (5 bases). The germline gives CDR1 MDHEN, CDR2 SYDVKM. This CDR3 spans 14 amino acids. Trimming removed 5 bases from V and 4 bases from J, with 14 bases in between. CDR3 in amino acids: CASSPLEGRYGYTF. The CDR3 nucleotides are TGTGCCAGCAGTCCCCTAGAGGGGCGCTATGGCTACACCTTC.

J is TRBJ2-7 and V is TRBV5-1, with D possibly being TRBD1 or TRBD2 (6 bases each). The CDR3 totals 17 residues. Germline V gene lookup returns CDR1 SGHRS and CDR2 YFSETQ. V was clipped by 0 bases and J by 3 bases, with 19 bases between them. The CDR3 reads CASSLAYIGGGGYEQYF. As DNA, the CDR3 is TGCGCCAGCAGCTTGGCCTATATCGGAGGGGGAGGCTACGAGCAGTACTTC.

The chain links TRBV6-2 or TRBV6-3 to TRBJ1-3; 7 bases are a match to TRBD1. J gave up 4 bases and V 5 bases, and 8 bases lay outside the gene matches. The germline V gene encodes CDR1 MNHEY and CDR2 SVGEGT. The CDR3 has 15 amino acids. In DNA form, the CDR3 reads TGTGCCAGCAGTCGAACAGGGGCGGACGGAAACACCATATATTTT. This encodes CASSRTGADGNTIYF.

This chain connects TRBV6-1 to TRBJ2-1; the match to TRBD2 covers 7 bases. The CDR3 loop spans 17 amino acids. J was trimmed by 4 bases and V by 7 bases; bases with no gene match: 16. The germline gives CDR1 MNHNS, CDR2 SASEGT. DNA of the CDR3: TGTGCCAGCACCCCCTTGGGGGGGGGAGCCTGGTACAATGAGCAGTTCTTC. It yields the protein CASTPLGGGAWYNEQFF.

The sample holds many counts of this clonotype. The rearrangement joins TRBV5-1 to TRBJ2-3; D not resolved. CDR3 length: 16 residues. V was trimmed by 0 bases and J by 1 base, leaving 12 bases between them. Per the germline V gene, CDR1 is SGHRS and CDR2 is YFSETQ. CDR3 in amino acids: CASSLAEGPGTDTQYF. The CDR3 coding sequence is TGCGCCAGCAGCTTGGCGGAAGGGCCTGGCACAGATACGCAGTATTTT.

This clonotype was counted many times. The V and J genes are TRBV7-8 and TRBJ2-2; D not resolved. Germline-derived CDR1 and CDR2 are SGHVS and FQNEAQ. V shed 6 bases and J shed 0 bases, with 8 bases lying between them. The CDR3 runs to 14 residues. CDR3 DNA sequence: TGTGCCAGCAGGAGAGCCTCGAACACCGGGGAGCTGTTTTTT. This encodes CASRRASNTGELFF.